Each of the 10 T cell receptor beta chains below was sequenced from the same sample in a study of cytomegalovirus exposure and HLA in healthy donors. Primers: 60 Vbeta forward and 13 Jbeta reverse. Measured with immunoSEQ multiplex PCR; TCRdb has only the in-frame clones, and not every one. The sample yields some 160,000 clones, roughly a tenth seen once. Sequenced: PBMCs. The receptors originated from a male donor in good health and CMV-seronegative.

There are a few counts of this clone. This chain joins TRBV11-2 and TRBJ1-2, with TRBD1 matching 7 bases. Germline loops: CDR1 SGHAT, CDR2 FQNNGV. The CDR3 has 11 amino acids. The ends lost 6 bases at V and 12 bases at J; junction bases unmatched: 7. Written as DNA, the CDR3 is TGTGCCAGCAGACGGGAGGGGGCCGACACCTTC. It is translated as CASRREGADTF.

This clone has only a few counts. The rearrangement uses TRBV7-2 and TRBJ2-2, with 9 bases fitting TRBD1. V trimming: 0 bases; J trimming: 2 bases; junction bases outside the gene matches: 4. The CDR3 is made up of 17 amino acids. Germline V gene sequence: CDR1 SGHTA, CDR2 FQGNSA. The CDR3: CASSLARTGANTGELFF. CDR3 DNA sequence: TGTGCCAGCAGCTTAGCGCGGACAGGGGCCAACACCGGGGAGCTGTTTTTT.

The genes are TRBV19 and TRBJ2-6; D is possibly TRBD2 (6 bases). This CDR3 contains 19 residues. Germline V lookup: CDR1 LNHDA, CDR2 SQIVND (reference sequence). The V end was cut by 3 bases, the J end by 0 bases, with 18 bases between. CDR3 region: CASSMVWDLTRSGANVLTF. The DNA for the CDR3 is TGTGCCAGTAGTATGGTTTGGGACTTAACCCGCTCTGGGGCCAACGTCCTGACTTTC.

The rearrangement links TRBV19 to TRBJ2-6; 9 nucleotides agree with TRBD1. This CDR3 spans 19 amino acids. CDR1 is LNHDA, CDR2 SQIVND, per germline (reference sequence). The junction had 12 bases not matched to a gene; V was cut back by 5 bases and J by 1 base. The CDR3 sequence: CASSYKQGALASGANVLTF. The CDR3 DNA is TGTGCCAGTAGTTACAAACAGGGGGCGCTAGCTTCTGGGGCCAACGTCCTGACTTTC.

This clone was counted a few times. CDR3 nucleotide sequence: TGCGCCAGCAGTCTTATTACAGGGGGCGCGGAGGGCTACACCTTC. It encodes CASSLITGGAEGYTF. This rearrangement joins TRBV4-3 to TRBJ1-2, with TRBD1 matching over 9 bases. The CDR3 is 15 residues long. Per the germline V gene, CDR1 is LGHNA and CDR2 is YSLEER. J was trimmed by 8 bases and V by 6 bases; bases with no gene match: 13.

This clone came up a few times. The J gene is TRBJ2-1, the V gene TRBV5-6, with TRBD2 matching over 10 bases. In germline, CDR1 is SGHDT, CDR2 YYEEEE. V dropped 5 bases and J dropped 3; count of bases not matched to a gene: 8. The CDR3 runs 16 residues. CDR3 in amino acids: CASSSTTSGVYNEQFF. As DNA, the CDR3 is TGTGCCAGCAGTTCTACAACTAGCGGGGTCTACAATGAGCAGTTCTTC.

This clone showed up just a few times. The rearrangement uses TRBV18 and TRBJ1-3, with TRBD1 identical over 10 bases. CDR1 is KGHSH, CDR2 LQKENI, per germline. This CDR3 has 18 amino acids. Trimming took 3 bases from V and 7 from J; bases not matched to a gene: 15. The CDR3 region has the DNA TGTGCCAGCTCACCCCTCGCAAGGACAGGGGGATCGGGCAACACCATATATTTT. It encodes CASSPLARTGGSGNTIYF.

The CDR3: CASSLGSTGRAEQYF. In DNA form, the CDR3 reads TGTGCCAGCAGTTTGGGGTCGACAGGGCGGGCCGAGCAGTACTTC. V and J are TRBV27 and TRBJ2-7; 7 nucleotides agree with TRBD1. This CDR3 is built from 15 residues. The ends lost 3 bases at V and 6 bases at J; junction bases unmatched: 11. CDR1 and CDR2 (germline): MNHEY, SMNVEV (reference sequence).

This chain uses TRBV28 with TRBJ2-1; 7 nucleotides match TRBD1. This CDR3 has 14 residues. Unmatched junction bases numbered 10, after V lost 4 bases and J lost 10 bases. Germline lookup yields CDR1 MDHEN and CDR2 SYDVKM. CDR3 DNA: TGTGCCAGCAGTTCTCACAGGGGATGGAGGGAGCAGTTCTTC. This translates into CASSSHRGWREQFF. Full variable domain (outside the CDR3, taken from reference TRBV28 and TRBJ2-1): DVKVTQSSRYLVKRTGEKVFLECVQDMDHENMFWYRQDPGLGLRLIYFSYDVKMKEKGDIPEGYSVSREKKERFSLILESASTNQTSMYLCASSSHRGWREQFFGPGTRLTVL.

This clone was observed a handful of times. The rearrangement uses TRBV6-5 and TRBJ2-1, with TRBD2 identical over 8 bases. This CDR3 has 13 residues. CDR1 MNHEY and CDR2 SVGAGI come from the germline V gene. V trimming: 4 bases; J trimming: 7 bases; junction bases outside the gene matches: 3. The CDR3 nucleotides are TGTGCCAGCAGTTTTCGACTAGCGAATGAGCAGTTCTTC. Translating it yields CASSFRLANEQFF.